Listed below are T cell receptor beta chains from one sample, sequenced in a study of post-analysis software for immune sequencing data. TCRdb ran MiXCR on the PCR reads and lists one entry per CDR3 protein. The sample holds roughly 540,000 distinct CDR3 sequences; 30% to 40% are singletons and the top ten take 5% to 6%. The sample was blood. The receptors stem from a girl aged 2-17 years with multiple sclerosis. The CDR3 runs from the conserved cysteine through the conserved F or W. Fields, in order: V gene, D gene, CDR3 length, J gene, clone size, CDR3 protein, CDR3 DNA. D genes are given only for firm matches. Clone size is given for some rows only: seen once, a few or many times, or a class if the clone is expanded.

TRBV7-2	.	16	TRBJ2-1	.	CASSLRGLNTYNEQFF	TGTGCCAGCAGCTTACGGGGACTCAACACCTACAATGAGCAGTTCTTC
TRBV12-3/TRBV12-4	.	16	TRBJ1-6	.	CASTSGISIYNSPLHF	TGTGCCAGCACCTCGGGTATATCCATCTATAATTCACCCCTCCACTTT
TRBV28	TRBD2	18	TRBJ2-3	few	CASSLGILGLASTDTQYF	TGTGCCAGCAGTTTGGGAATATTGGGACTAGCGAGCACAGATACGCAGTATTTT
TRBV7-9	.	16	TRBJ2-1	.	CASSLGSLAQYNEQFF	TGTGCCAGCAGCTTAGGTAGTCTAGCGCAATACAATGAGCAGTTCTTC
TRBV4-2	TRBD2	14	TRBJ2-7	.	CASSRTSPLYEQYF	TGTGCCAGCAGCCGGACTAGCCCCCTCTACGAGCAGTACTTC
TRBV29-1	.	19	TRBJ2-5	.	CSIPAGVYTGPDPQETQYF	TGCAGCATCCCCGCCGGCGTGTACACAGGACCCGATCCCCAAGAGACCCAGTACTTC
TRBV29-1	TRBD1	11	TRBJ2-1	few	CSPLDGTGQFF	TGCAGCCCCCTCGACGGGACAGGGCAGTTCTTC
TRBV18	TRBD1	16	TRBJ2-2	.	CASSLLGQGYTGELFF	TGTGCCAGCTCACTTCTTGGACAGGGGTACACCGGGGAGCTGTTTTTT
TRBV25-1	.	17	TRBJ1-6	.	CASRSGTGNPYSSPLHF	TGTGCCAGCAGAAGCGGGACGGGAAATCCCTATAGTTCACCCCTCCACTTT
TRBV20-1	.	17	TRBJ2-3	.	CSARDAVNPSPSGAQYF	TGCAGTGCTAGAGATGCTGTGAACCCCTCCCCGAGTGGTGCGCAGTATTTT
TRBV10-3	.	12	TRBJ2-7	.	CAISESRTEQYF	TGTGCCATCAGTGAATCGAGGACCGAGCAGTACTTC
TRBV6-6	.	14	TRBJ1-2	.	CASSPGGSRGGYTF	TGTGCCAGCAGTCCCGGGGGGTCCCGAGGGGGCTACACCTTC
TRBV24-1	.	14	TRBJ2-7	few	CATSDRGPSYEQYF	TGTGCCACCAGTGATCGGGGCCCCTCCTACGAGCAGTACTTC
TRBV7-2	.	15	TRBJ1-6	.	CASSLVVLYNSPLHF	TGTGCCAGCAGCTTAGTGGTACTTTATAATTCACCCCTCCACTTT
TRBV20-1	.	16	TRBJ1-2	few	CSARGRGRRANYGYTF	TGCAGTGCTAGGGGTAGGGGTCGTAGAGCTAACTATGGCTACACCTTC
TRBV12-3/TRBV12-4	.	12	TRBJ2-3	many	CASSFRVDTQYF	TGTGCCAGCAGTTTTCGGGTAGATACGCAGTATTTT
TRBV6-5	.	14	TRBJ1-2	.	CACSRDRINYGYTF	TGTGCCTGCAGTAGAGACAGAATCAACTATGGCTACACCTTC
TRBV6-2/TRBV6-3	TRBD2	15	TRBJ2-2	.	CASRDSGGAFGELFF	TGTGCCAGCAGGGATAGCGGGGGGGCCTTCGGGGAGCTGTTTTTT
TRBV2	.	12	TRBJ1-2	.	CASSEQGASYTF	TGTGCCAGCAGTGAACAGGGTGCGAGCTACACCTTC
TRBV13	.	16	TRBJ1-1	.	CASSSDDGRTNTEAFF	TGTGCCAGCAGCTCGGACGACGGAAGGACGAACACTGAAGCTTTCTTT
TRBV5-1	.	17	TRBJ2-3	.	CASSQVSDRISADTQYF	TGCGCCAGCAGCCAAGTCTCTGACAGGATCTCTGCCGATACGCAGTATTTT
TRBV5-1	TRBD1	15	TRBJ2-2	.	CASSLGDRDAGELFF	TGCGCCAGCAGCTTGGGGGACAGGGACGCCGGGGAGCTGTTTTTT
TRBV6-5	.	14	TRBJ1-1	.	CASSSRNLNTEAFF	TGTGCCAGCAGTTCCCGGAACTTGAACACTGAAGCTTTCTTT
TRBV5-1	.	13	TRBJ2-5	few	CASILDSEETQYF	TGCGCCAGCATCCTCGACTCGGAAGAGACCCAGTACTTC
TRBV28	TRBD1	14	TRBJ2-1	once	CASSFRSRGNEQFF	TGTGCCAGCAGTTTTCGATCCAGGGGGAATGAGCAGTTCTTC
TRBV14	.	13	TRBJ2-1	.	CASSQAQYDEQFF	TGTGCCAGCAGCCAAGCGCAGTACGATGAGCAGTTCTTC
TRBV27	.	15	TRBJ2-1	.	CASSATRVGVNEQFF	TGTGCCAGCAGTGCGACCAGGGTAGGGGTCAATGAGCAGTTCTTC
TRBV9	.	14	TRBJ1-2	.	CASSVGPGDYGYTF	TGTGCCAGCAGCGTAGGCCCAGGAGACTATGGCTACACCTTC
TRBV7-9	TRBD1	16	TRBJ1-4	few	CASNFSGQGDNEKLFF	TGTGCCAGCAACTTCTCGGGACAGGGGGATAATGAAAAACTGTTTTTT
TRBV7-2	TRBD2	14	TRBJ2-3	few	CASSLGSGGNTQYF	TGTGCCAGCAGCTTAGGAAGCGGGGGGAATACGCAGTATTTT
TRBV18	TRBD1	16	TRBJ2-7	few	CASSPPGQGASYEQYF	TGTGCCAGCTCACCACCGGGACAGGGGGCCTCCTACGAGCAGTACTTC
TRBV13	TRBD2	15	TRBJ2-5	few	CASSSSRGGLETQYF	TGTGCCAGCAGCTCGAGCCGGGGGGGCCTCGAGACCCAGTACTTC
TRBV12-3/TRBV12-4	.	14	TRBJ2-1	few	CASSWVGGFDEQFF	TGTGCCAGCAGTTGGGTAGGAGGGTTCGATGAGCAGTTCTTC
TRBV12-3/TRBV12-4	TRBD1	15	TRBJ2-3	.	CASSQHRGVMDTQYF	TGTGCCAGCAGTCAACACAGGGGGGTCATGGATACGCAGTATTTT
TRBV12-3/TRBV12-4	.	15	TRBJ2-3	.	CASSFRSVGTDTQYF	TGTGCCAGCAGTTTTCGGAGCGTAGGCACAGATACGCAGTATTTT
TRBV3-1	.	14	TRBJ1-5	.	CASSRTVRNQPQHF	TGTGCCAGCAGCCGGACAGTTCGCAATCAGCCCCAGCATTTT
TRBV20-1	TRBD2	16	TRBJ2-3	few	CSAREVAGGHTDTQYF	TGCAGTGCTAGAGAAGTAGCGGGGGGACACACCGATACGCAGTATTTT
TRBV12-3/TRBV12-4	TRBD1	14	TRBJ2-1	.	CASTPGQGNNEQFF	TGTGCCAGCACCCCTGGACAGGGGAACAATGAGCAGTTCTTC
TRBV15	.	13	TRBJ2-7	few	CATSRGGSYEQYF	TGTGCCACCAGCAGAGGTGGAAGTTACGAGCAGTACTTC
TRBV20-1	.	16	TRBJ1-1	.	CSARNADKGGNTEAFF	TGCAGTGCTAGGAACGCAGATAAAGGGGGGAACACTGAAGCTTTCTTT
TRBV5-6	.	15	TRBJ2-7	few	CASSLGTKGSYEQYF	TGTGCCAGCAGCTTGGGGACTAAGGGATCCTACGAGCAGTACTTC
TRBV20-1	.	16	TRBJ2-1	.	CSAEGVRGTAGNEQFF	TGCAGTGCTGAGGGGGTCCGGGGTACTGCGGGCAATGAGCAGTTCTTC
TRBV15	TRBD2	17	TRBJ2-5	few	CATSKGGTGGLQETQYF	TGTGCCACCAGCAAAGGAGGAACGGGGGGACTTCAAGAGACCCAGTACTTC
TRBV5-5	TRBD1	14	TRBJ2-5	few	CASSLGTGPETQYF	TGTGCCAGCAGCTTAGGGACAGGGCCTGAGACCCAGTACTTC
TRBV12-3/TRBV12-4	.	13	TRBJ2-7	few	CASSLGRLYEQYF	TGTGCCAGCAGTTTAGGCCGGCTCTACGAGCAGTACTTC
TRBV7-2	.	15	TRBJ1-4	.	CASSLGLRINEKLFF	TGTGCCAGCAGCTTGGGACTTCGTATTAATGAAAAACTGTTTTTT
TRBV11-3	TRBD1	14	TRBJ2-7	.	CASSPYRGPYEQYF	TGTGCCAGCAGTCCTTACAGGGGCCCCTACGAGCAGTACTTC
TRBV4-1	.	17	TRBJ2-3	once	CASSQDRDTSSTDTQYF	TGCGCCAGCAGCCAAGATAGAGATACATCTAGCACAGATACGCAGTATTTT
TRBV20-1	.	19	TRBJ2-3	few	CSASYSEGARGAFTDTQYF	TGCAGTGCTAGCTACTCCGAGGGTGCCCGCGGCGCGTTCACAGATACGCAGTATTTT
TRBV5-1	.	14	TRBJ2-3	few	CASRRAPSMDTQYF	TGCGCCAGCAGACGGGCCCCCTCGATGGATACGCAGTATTTT
TRBV11-2	.	14	TRBJ2-7	many	CASSPLGVPYEQYF	TGTGCCAGCAGTCCATTAGGGGTGCCATACGAGCAGTACTTC
TRBV27	TRBD1	13	TRBJ1-2	few	CASSLGQGAGYTF	TGTGCCAGCAGTTTGGGACAGGGTGCAGGCTACACCTTC